The 4 T cell receptor beta chains below were found in one sample sequenced in a study of B cell selection in AIRE deficiency. Regulatory T cells were sorted as CD4+CD25hiCD127low/negative. Clones were sequenced by immunoSEQ multiplex PCR, and TCRdb holds only the in-frame ones, with some missing. Of about 14,000 clones detected, about 92% appear once; the ten largest clones hold 1.1%. The sequenced sample consisted of Tregs sorted from PBMCs. The source is a human donor with AIRE deficiency.

V and J are TRBV28 and TRBJ2-3, with TRBD1 identical over 8 bases. This CDR3 spans 16 amino acids. Looked up from germline, CDR1 is MDHEN and CDR2 is SYDVKM. V trimming: 6 bases; J trimming: 2 bases; junction bases outside the gene matches: 10. Here the CDR3 DNA reads TGTGCCAGCAGACCAACCTCGACAGGGGTCACAGATACGCAGTATTTT. Translated, it gives CASRPTSTGVTDTQYF.

The chain is built from TRBV5-4 and TRBJ2-3, with D possibly TRBD2 on 5 matching bases. V lost 6 bases to trimming and J lost 4 bases, with 12 bases between them. The germline V gene has CDR1 SGHNT and CDR2 YYREEE (reference sequence). The CDR3 is made up of 13 amino acids. CDR3 nucleotide sequence: TGTGCCAGCAAAGCTGGAGCGGCAGATACGCAGTATTTT. Its protein product is CASKAGAADTQYF.

The chain has TRBV5-4 and TRBJ2-1; D unresolved. Germline assignment: CDR1 SGHNT and CDR2 YYREEE (reference sequence). V was cut by 1 base and J by 2 bases, with 10 bases left in between. This CDR3 region has 15 residues. As DNA, the CDR3 is TGTGCCAGCAGCTTGTTAGTCGGCACCTACAATGAGCAGTTCTTC. This translates into CASSLLVGTYNEQFF.

The rearrangement joins TRBV12-5 to TRBJ1-1; D perhaps matches TRBD1 (6 bases). Germline V gene data show CDR1 as LGHNT and CDR2 as FRNRAP. The V end was cut by 6 bases, the J end by 4 bases, with 12 bases between. The CDR3 has 13 amino acids. The CDR3 loop is CASGSIGGTEAFF. CDR3 nucleotides: TGTGCTAGTGGCTCGATAGGGGGCACTGAAGCTTTCTTT. Complete variable domain (other parts from reference TRBV12-5 and TRBJ1-1): DARVTQTPRHKVTEMGQEVTMRCQPILGHNTVFWYRQTMMQGLELLAYFRNRAPLDDSGMPKDRFSAEMPDATLATLKIQPSEPRDSAVYFCASGSIGGTEAFFGQGTRLTVV.